The 20 T cell receptor beta chains below come from one sample, sequenced in a study of shared clonotypes between healthy human individuals. This table comes from immunoSEQ multiplex PCR, and its TCRdb copy is limited to in-frame clones, with some not included. The sample has about 530,000 clones, 60% to 80% seen once; the top ten hold roughly an eighth. Sequenced sample: PBMCs. These receptors were taken from a woman between 35 and 50 years old in good health. Some clones in this sample may be carry-over from other donors' samples.

The chain joins TRBV30 to TRBJ1-5; the match to TRBD1 covers 7 bases. The ends lost 4 bases at V and 3 bases at J; junction bases unmatched: 3. Looked up from germline, CDR1 is GTSNPN and CDR2 is SVGIG (reference sequence). This CDR3 region has 13 residues. The CDR3 protein is CAWKDRYNQPQHF. For the CDR3, the DNA is TGTGCCTGGAAGGACAGGTACAATCAGCCCCAGCATTTT.

There are a few counts of this clone. This chain uses TRBV25-1 with TRBJ2-1; 8 bases fit TRBD1. Germline assignment: CDR1 MGHDK and CDR2 SYGVNS. V was clipped by 9 bases and J by 8 bases; unmatched bases: 12. The CDR3 is 14 residues long. CDR3 nucleotide sequence: TGTGCCAGTGAAGACAGGGGCTCTGGGGATGAGCAGTTCTTC. This translates into CASEDRGSGDEQFF.

Comments on this clone: Other DNA sequences in this specimen translate into the identical CDR3. The CDR3 nucleotides are TGCGCCAGCAGCCAGGGACCTACTAATGAAAAACTGTTTTTT. This encodes CASSQGPTNEKLFF. This rearrangement joins TRBV5-1 to TRBJ1-4; tentative D call: TRBD1 (5 bases). There are 14 residues in the CDR3. Germline CDR1 SGHRS, CDR2 YFSETQ. V lost 4 bases to trimming and J lost 2 bases, with 9 bases between them.

The J gene is TRBJ2-7, the V gene TRBV6-4; 12 bases are a match to TRBD2. V shed 3 bases, J shed 10 bases, and the junction held 7 bases outside the gene matches. Germline assignment: CDR1 MRHNA and CDR2 SNTAGT. The CDR3 sequence is 14 residues long. The CDR3 region is CASSELAGGRPQYF. CDR3 nucleotides: TGTGCCAGCAGTGAACTAGCGGGAGGCCGTCCACAGTACTTC.

J is TRBJ1-5 and V is TRBV28; D is undetermined. The length of the CDR3 is 14 residues. V shed 5 bases and J shed 7 bases, with 15 bases lying between them. Germline V gene sequence: CDR1 MDHEN, CDR2 SYDVKM. The CDR3 reads CASSVALTRQPQHF. Here the CDR3 DNA reads TGTGCCAGCAGTGTGGCCCTGACCCGGCAGCCCCAGCATTTT.

This clone occurred many times. The chain combines TRBV6-1 with TRBJ2-5; TRBD2 is a possible D gene (6 bases). Germline CDR1 reads MNHNS; CDR2 reads SASEGT. There are 14 residues in the CDR3. Trimming took 0 bases from V and 5 from J, leaving 10 bases between them. This CDR3 reads CASSEAGGFETQYF. CDR3 in DNA: TGTGCCAGCAGTGAAGCGGGAGGTTTTGAGACCCAGTACTTC.

The chain couples TRBV5-6 to TRBJ2-5, with a weak D call TRBD2 (5 bases). The V and J ends lost 4 bases and 0 bases respectively, with 13 bases between them. Germline CDR1 is SGHDT and CDR2 is YYEEEE. The CDR3 is 15 residues long. This CDR3 is CASSRRTRYQETQYF. CDR3 DNA sequence: TGTGCCAGCAGCCGCCGGACTCGTTACCAAGAGACCCAGTACTTC.

This chain joins TRBV5-6 and TRBJ2-5; 9 nucleotides agree with TRBD2. Trimming cost V 1 base and J 3 bases; bases outside gene matches: 4. The CDR3 is made up of 15 amino acids. The V gene's germline CDR1 is SGHDT and CDR2 YYEEEE. CDR3 in DNA: TGTGCCAGCAGCTTGACGGCTAGCGGGAAAGAGACCCAGTACTTC. This gives the protein CASSLTASGKETQYF.

The chain is built from TRBV28 and TRBJ1-4; 7 bases are a match to TRBD1. Trimming removed 8 bases from V and 11 bases from J; junction bases left unmatched: 14. Looked up from germline, CDR1 is MDHEN and CDR2 is SYDVKM. This CDR3 is 14 amino acids long. The DNA of the CDR3 is TGTGCCAGCGAACAGGGGAGGGTAGGCAGGAAACTGTTTTTT. Translation: CASEQGRVGRKLFF.

The chain carries TRBV7-8 and TRBJ2-1; a weak D match, TRBD2 (5 bases). The CDR3 loop spans 15 amino acids. V lost 1 base, J lost 0 bases, and 7 bases lay in between. Germline loops: CDR1 SGHVS, CDR2 FQNEAQ. CDR3 sequence: CASSLGGISYNEQFF. The CDR3 DNA reads TGTGCCAGCAGCTTAGGAGGGATCTCCTACAATGAGCAGTTCTTC.

The rearrangement joins TRBV4-3 to TRBJ2-7; TRBD1 might be the D (5 bases). Germline loops: CDR1 LGHNA, CDR2 YSLEER. This CDR3 is 15 amino acids long. Trimming removed 1 base at V and 6 bases at J, with 16 bases between. CDR3 sequence reads: CASSQAGQGLGEQYF. The CDR3 DNA sequence: TGCGCCAGCAGCCAAGCGGGTCAGGGTCTCGGCGAGCAGTACTTC.

The rearrangement links TRBV27 to TRBJ1-2; D is possibly TRBD1 (5 bases). CDR3 length: 12 amino acids. Per germline, CDR1 MNHEY and CDR2 SMNVEV (reference sequence). Trimming took off 7 bases at V and 7 bases at J, with 13 bases between the two ends. CDR3 nucleotides: TGTGCCAGCAAGGTCGGGGACGCTGGCTACACCTTC. Translated, it gives CASKVGDAGYTF.

The rearrangement links TRBV4-1 to TRBJ1-1; TRBD1 might be the D (6 bases). Germline CDR1 is MGHRA and CDR2 is YSYEKL. The CDR3 consists of 15 residues. V shed 1 base and J shed 1 base, with 10 bases lying between them. CDR3 loop: CASSQGQVGNTEAFF. CDR3 in DNA: TGCGCCAGCAGCCAAGGACAGGTGGGGAACACTGAAGCTTTCTTT.

The chain recombines TRBV7-8 with TRBJ1-4, with 7 bases aligning to TRBD1. The CDR3 runs 16 residues. Losses at the gene ends were 3 bases for V and 7 bases for J; bases not matched to a gene: 11. Per germline, CDR1 SGHVS and CDR2 FQNEAQ. Written as DNA, the CDR3 is TGTGCCAGCAGCTTGTCGTATGGCAGGGGGACTGAAAAACTGTTTTTT. Amino acid sequence: CASSLSYGRGTEKLFF.

As concerns this clone: Relative to the germline gene, one junction end is altered; a read error may explain this. Additional DNA sequences in this sample encode the identical CDR3. V gene TRBV7-7 combines with J gene TRBJ2-5; 8 bases are shared with TRBD1. The CDR3 has 13 residues. Germline V gives CDR1 SSHAT, CDR2 FNYEAQ (reference sequence). The CDR3 DNA reads as TGTGCTAGCAGCCGGGACAGGCAAGAGACCCAGTACTTC. Translation: CASSRDRQETQYF.

This sequence joins TRBV5-1 and TRBJ2-3; 9 bases line up with TRBD2. The V gene's germline CDR1 is SGHRS and CDR2 YFSETQ. The CDR3 runs 14 residues. Trimming at V came to 5 bases and at J to 3 bases, leaving 4 bases not matched to a gene. CDR3 sequence (DNA): TGCGCCAGCAGGGCTAGCGGGATAACAGATACGCAGTATTTT. It yields the protein CASRASGITDTQYF.

The genes are TRBV6-6 and TRBJ2-2; 9 bases agree with TRBD1. This CDR3 has 16 amino acids. The V and J ends lost 2 bases and 4 bases, in that order; junction bases with no gene match: 5. Germline CDR1 reads MNHNY; CDR2 reads SVGAGI (reference sequence). CDR3 amino acids: CASSYGTGKGTGELFF. The CDR3 DNA reads as TGTGCCAGCAGTTACGGGACAGGGAAGGGCACCGGGGAGCTGTTTTTT.

This clone occurred once. V usage is TRBV6-1 and J usage is TRBJ2-3; TRBD2 agrees at 10 bases. V lost 6 bases to trimming and J lost 8 bases; unmatched junction nucleotides: 11. The germline gives CDR1 MNHNS, CDR2 SASEGT. This CDR3 is built from 15 residues. Here the CDR3 reads CASREGLAGVGTQYF. CDR3 sequence (DNA): TGTGCCAGCAGAGAGGGCCTAGCGGGAGTTGGTACGCAGTATTTT.

The V and J genes are TRBV28 and TRBJ2-6, with a weak D call TRBD1 (5 bases). CDR3 length equals 17 residues. The ends were cut back, 3 bases at V and 0 bases at J, with 12 bases in the middle. CDR1 MDHEN and CDR2 SYDVKM come from the germline V gene. This chain's CDR3 is CASSFRGAYSGANVLTF. The CDR3 DNA follows: TGTGCCAGCAGTTTTAGGGGCGCCTACTCTGGGGCCAACGTCCTGACTTTC.

The V call is TRBV30, the J call TRBJ1-6; D gene ambiguous. The CDR3 sequence is 15 residues long. Germline values: CDR1 GTSNPN, CDR2 SVGIG (reference sequence). The V and J ends lost 3 bases and 5 bases respectively, with 14 bases between them. CDR3 protein: CAWSAKRQDNSPLHF. The CDR3 DNA reads TGTGCCTGGAGCGCAAAGAGGCAGGATAATTCACCCCTCCACTTT.